These 12 T cell receptor beta chains originate from one sample sequenced in a study of blood T cells in healthy people across ages. The authors ran a second PCR of roughly 6 to 12 cycles using a sample-barcoded 5' primer and a J-beta primer mix. TCRdb re-analysed the 5' RACE reads in MiXCR, keeping a single row per CDR3 protein. The sample contains about 1.4 million distinct CDR3 sequences, around 59% of which appear only once. Sample: blood. The source is a man aged 18-30 years in good health.

The rearrangement links TRBV28 to TRBJ2-7; TRBD2 might be the D (7 bases). This CDR3 spans 11 amino acids. Germline values: CDR1 MDHEN, CDR2 SYDVKM. Trimming pared 8 bases from V and 6 bases from J, leaving 11 bases between. The CDR3 is CASGGGLEQYF. The CDR3 nucleotides read TGTGCCAGCGGGGGGGGGCTCGAGCAGTACTTC.

The chain carries TRBV29-1 and TRBJ2-1; TRBD1 matches 7 bases. The CDR3 is 15 amino acids. V lost 6 bases, J lost 5 bases, and 13 bases stayed unmatched. In germline, CDR1 is SQVTM, CDR2 ANQGSEA. The CDR3 sequence is CSVTPGNRGDNEQFF. The CDR3 DNA is TGCAGCGTCACCCCCGGGAACAGGGGCGACAATGAGCAGTTCTTC.

This clonotype was seen only once. The J gene is TRBJ1-1, the V gene TRBV3-1; D remains unclear. V was pared by 3 bases and J by 2 bases, with 16 bases between. Germline assignment: CDR1 LGHDT and CDR2 YNNKEL (reference sequence). CDR3 size: 16 residues. The CDR3 region is CASSQENEVSNTEAFF. CDR3 nucleotides: TGTGCCAGCAGCCAGGAGAATGAGGTTAGCAACACTGAAGCTTTCTTT.

J is TRBJ2-5 and V is TRBV5-1; the match to TRBD1 covers 11 bases. Unmatched junction bases numbered 7, after V lost 4 bases and J lost 5 bases. The CDR3 is made up of 15 amino acids. In germline, CDR1 is SGHRS, CDR2 YFSETQ. The CDR3 DNA reads TGCGCCAGCAGCCCGACGGACAGGGGGCATGAGACCCAGTACTTC. Translated: CASSPTDRGHETQYF. Based on the CDR3 plus reference TRBV5-1 and TRBJ2-5, the full variable domain is KAGVTQTPRYLIKTRGQQVTLSCSPISGHRSVSWYQQTPGQGLQFLFEYFSETQRNKGNFPGRFSGRQFSNSRSEMNVSTLELGDSALYLCASSPTDRGHETQYFGPGTRLLVL.

The chain combines TRBV20-1 with TRBJ2-3; TRBD2 agrees at 8 bases. V lost 6 bases and J lost 2; bases outside the gene matches: 7. This CDR3 contains 14 residues. Per the germline V gene, CDR1 is DFQATT and CDR2 is SNEGSKA (reference sequence). The CDR3 DNA reads as TGCAGTGCCGTGGTAGCGGGGTTCACAGATACGCAGTATTTT. Residues: CSAVVAGFTDTQYF.

The CDR3: CASVGQLAPEQYF. Here the CDR3 DNA reads TGTGCCAGCGTAGGACAGCTCGCGCCCGAGCAGTACTTC. The rearrangement uses TRBV21-1 and TRBJ2-7; no DNA check was done on the table's D call, TRBD1. TRBV21-1 corresponds to a pseudogene. This CDR3 is built from 13 residues.

The genes are TRBV20-1 and TRBJ2-1, with 13 bases fitting TRBD2. Unmatched junction bases numbered 19, after V lost 2 bases and J lost 9 bases. The germline V gene encodes CDR1 DFQATT and CDR2 SNEGSKA (reference sequence). This CDR3 region has 19 residues. The CDR3 loop is CSARPPGTSGESARGEQFF. CDR3 nucleotide sequence: TGCAGTGCTAGACCTCCCGGGACTAGCGGGGAGTCAGCCCGCGGTGAGCAGTTCTTC.

This clonotype has only a few counts. The chain recombines TRBV4-1 with TRBJ2-1; perhaps TRBD2 as D (6 bases). Germline lookup yields CDR1 MGHRA and CDR2 YSYEKL. The CDR3 is 15 amino acids. The V end was cut by 3 bases, the J end by 6 bases, with 15 bases between. This CDR3 reads CASSHGQLASNEQFF. The CDR3 coding sequence is TGCGCCAGCAGCCATGGACAACTAGCCTCCAATGAGCAGTTCTTC.

The J gene is TRBJ2-7, the V gene TRBV20-1, with 8 bases identical to TRBD1. V trimming: 5 bases; J trimming: 0 bases; junction bases outside the gene matches: 3. The CDR3 covers 13 residues. Germline lookup yields CDR1 DFQATT and CDR2 SNEGSKA (reference sequence). The CDR3 loop is CSAEGQDSYEQYF. DNA of the CDR3: TGCAGTGCTGAGGGACAGGACTCCTACGAGCAGTACTTC.

The V and J genes are TRBV3-1 and TRBJ1-2; D uncertain. The germline V gene encodes CDR1 LGHDT and CDR2 YNNKEL (reference sequence). V was pared by 0 bases and J by 4 bases, with 12 bases between. This CDR3 has 15 amino acids. CDR3 nucleotides: TGTGCCAGCAGCCAAGATCCGGGTCTCACCTATGGCTACACCTTC. Protein product: CASSQDPGLTYGYTF.

The chain joins TRBV6-6 to TRBJ2-4, with D perhaps assigned TRBD1 or TRBD2 (5 bases each). Germline CDR1 is MNHNY and CDR2 is SVGAGI (reference sequence). V lost 4 bases, J lost 1 base, and 11 bases lay in between. The CDR3 runs 15 residues. CDR3 sequence (DNA): TGTGCCAGCAGTTTCGAGGGGAACGCCAAAAACATTCAGTACTTC. Its protein product is CASSFEGNAKNIQYF.

J is TRBJ2-5 and V is TRBV20-1; the match to TRBD1 covers 9 bases. Germline CDR1 and CDR2: DFQATT and SNEGSKA (reference sequence). V trimming: 3 bases; J trimming: 11 bases; junction bases outside the gene matches: 10. The CDR3 covers 13 residues. The CDR3 protein is CSASQTGGYRQYF. CDR3 sequence (DNA): TGCAGTGCTAGCCAGACAGGGGGATACCGGCAGTACTTC.